The 10 T cell receptor beta chains given below trace back to one sample, sequenced in a study of blood T cell repertoires in COVID-19. Measured with immunoSEQ multiplex PCR; TCRdb has only the in-frame clones, and not every one. The top ten clones hold approximately 5% of a sample with roughly 140,000 clones, around 81% of them seen once. Sequenced sample: peripheral blood. The receptor source for this set is a woman aged 45-59 years with acute or convalescent COVID-19.

The chain employs TRBV29-1 and TRBJ1-5, with D maybe TRBD1 (5 bases). Deletions cut 4 bases from V and 4 bases from J, with 11 bases between. There are 13 residues in the CDR3. The germline CDR1 and CDR2 sequences are SQVTM and ANQGSEA. CDR3 region: CSVAHGGNQPQHF. The CDR3 region has the DNA TGCAGCGTTGCTCATGGGGGGAATCAGCCCCAGCATTTT.

This clone occurred a few times. The chain uses TRBV3-1 (or the pseudogene TRBV3-2) and TRBJ1-1; possibly TRBD1 for D (6 bases). CDR3 length equals 14 residues. In germline, CDR1 is LGHDT, CDR2 YNNKEL (reference sequence). The germline V and J ends were trimmed by 0 bases and 5 bases, with 10 bases remaining between them. The chain's CDR3 is CASSQDEGVTEAFF. CDR3 sequence (DNA): TGTGCCAGCAGCCAAGACGAGGGGGTTACTGAAGCTTTCTTT.

The count of this clone is one. The chain joins TRBV4-1 to TRBJ1-6; the D is unclear. In germline, CDR1 is MGHRA, CDR2 YSYEKL. The CDR3 consists of 13 residues. Deletions cut 1 base from V and 11 bases from J, with 9 bases between. DNA for the CDR3: TGCGCCAGCAGCCAAGGGGAAGCGGCACCCCTCCACTTT. It encodes CASSQGEAAPLHF.

The rearrangement joins TRBV5-6 to TRBJ1-4; 8 positions match TRBD1. V was clipped by 2 bases and J by 8 bases; unmatched bases: 5. CDR3 size: 14 residues. Germline V lookup: CDR1 SGHDT, CDR2 YYEEEE. The CDR3 here is CASSFGTGGEKLFF. In nucleotides, the CDR3 is TGTGCCAGCAGCTTCGGGACAGGAGGAGAAAAACTGTTTTTT.

The rearrangement joins TRBV3-1 (or the pseudogene TRBV3-2) to TRBJ1-4; D is unclear. This CDR3 has 15 amino acids. V lost 0 bases and J 5 bases, leaving 10 bases between the germline ends. CDR1 LGHDT and CDR2 YNNKEL come from the germline V gene (reference sequence). CDR3 sequence (DNA): TGTGCCAGCAGCCAAGATACAGCTCTAAATGAAAAACTGTTTTTT. Its protein product is CASSQDTALNEKLFF.

The CDR3 spells CASSPGGAHTGELFF. CDR3 DNA: TGCGCCAGCAGCCCCGGGGGGGCTCACACCGGGGAGCTGTTTTTT. J is TRBJ2-2 and V is TRBV5-1; 8 bases match TRBD2. The J segment lost 3 bases and the V segment lost 4 bases, leaving 5 bases of the junction unmatched. Germline values: CDR1 SGHRS, CDR2 YFSETQ. This CDR3 is built from 15 residues.

The rearrangement links TRBV6-5 to TRBJ1-2; 8 nucleotides match TRBD1. V shed 7 bases, J shed 8 bases, and the junction held 6 bases outside the gene matches. From germline, CDR1 is MNHEY and CDR2 SVGAGI. The CDR3 loop spans 12 amino acids. The CDR3 sequence is CASTGQGQGYTF. CDR3 sequence (DNA): TGTGCCAGCACCGGACAGGGCCAAGGCTACACCTTC.

V gene TRBV9 combines with J gene TRBJ1-1; 10 bases map to TRBD1. Germline V gene lookup returns CDR1 SGDLS and CDR2 YYNGEE. Germline trimming cut 0 bases from V and 7 bases from J; bases unmatched to any gene: 12. The CDR3 runs 17 residues. The DNA for the CDR3 is TGTGCCAGCAGCGTAGGTGGGACAGGGGTAGAACGCGATGAAGCTTTCTTT. Amino acid sequence: CASSVGGTGVERDEAFF.

The chain uses TRBV7-3 and TRBJ2-5; TRBD1 is a possible D gene (6 bases). V shed 5 bases and J shed 4 bases, with 14 bases lying between them. The length of the CDR3 is 14 residues. Per germline, CDR1 SGHTA and CDR2 FQGTGA. The CDR3 loop reads CASSPTGPGETQYF. The CDR3 DNA sequence: TGTGCCAGCAGCCCGACAGGCCCCGGAGAGACCCAGTACTTC. Variable domain in full (rest from reference TRBV7-3 and TRBJ2-5): GAGVSQTPSNKVTEKGKYVELRCDPISGHTALYWYRQSLGQGPEFLIYFQGTGAADDSGLPNDRFFAVRPEGSVSTLKIQRTERGDSAVYLCASSPTGPGETQYFGPGTRLLVL.

The chain combines TRBV28 with TRBJ1-6, with TRBD1 matching over 12 bases. Germline trimming cut 5 bases from V and 9 bases from J; bases unmatched to any gene: 11. The CDR3 totals 17 residues. The germline gives CDR1 MDHEN, CDR2 SYDVKM. DNA for the CDR3: TGTGCCAGCAGTCGCCCCTTGGGACAGGGGGCATCTTCACCCCTCCACTTT. Protein product: CASSRPLGQGASSPLHF.